The rows below give T cell receptor beta chains drawn from one sample of a study of PD-1 blockade in classical Hodgkin lymphoma. Measured with immunoSEQ multiplex PCR; TCRdb has only the in-frame clones, and not every one. The sample shows 20,000 to 25,000 clones, approximately 77% of them seen only once. The specimen comprised peripheral blood mononuclear cells (PBMCs), sampled before the fourth cycle of nivolumab. These receptors all come from a human donor with classical Hodgkin lymphoma. Both conserved end residues are part of each CDR3. A D gene is named only where the DNA matches it firmly. Clone size, where shown, is once, few, many, or a class for clones that have expanded.

clone size: .; J gene: TRBJ2-7; D gene: TRBD1; V gene: TRBV18; CDR3 DNA: TGTGCCAGCTCACCTCTTACAGGGGACGAGCAGTACTTC; CDR3 protein: CASSPLTGDEQYF
clone size: .; J gene: TRBJ2-1; D gene: .; V gene: TRBV7-2; CDR3 DNA: TGTGCCAGCAGCTTAGCGTGGCCTAGCATCAATGAGCAGTTCTTC; CDR3 protein: CASSLAWPSINEQFF
clone size: .; J gene: TRBJ1-2; D gene: .; V gene: TRBV5-6; CDR3 DNA: TGTGCCAGCAGCTTGTCGAGCACCTCCTACACCTTC; CDR3 protein: CASSLSSTSYTF
clone size: few; J gene: TRBJ2-3; D gene: .; V gene: TRBV29-1; CDR3 DNA: TGCAGCGTTAGGTCGACAGATACGCAGTATTTT; CDR3 protein: CSVRSTDTQYF
clone size: .; J gene: TRBJ1-1; D gene: TRBD1; V gene: TRBV2; CDR3 DNA: TGTGCCAGCAGTGGACAGGGGTTGCCCAACACTGAAGCTTTCTTT; CDR3 protein: CASSGQGLPNTEAFF
clone size: .; J gene: TRBJ2-7; D gene: TRBD2; V gene: TRBV4-3; CDR3 DNA: TGCGCCAGCAGCCCTTCCGGGCTAGCGGGGGTCTACGAGCAGTACTTC; CDR3 protein: CASSPSGLAGVYEQYF
clone size: .; J gene: TRBJ1-1; D gene: .; V gene: TRBV19; CDR3 DNA: TGTGCCAGTAGTATAGAAGGTGTGAGATCCACTGAAGCTTTCTTT; CDR3 protein: CASSIEGVRSTEAFF
clone size: .; J gene: TRBJ2-1; D gene: TRBD1; V gene: TRBV9; CDR3 DNA: TGTGCCAGCAGTCTACAGGGGACCACCTCCTACAATGAGCAGTTCTTC; CDR3 protein: CASSLQGTTSYNEQFF
clone size: .; J gene: TRBJ1-5; D gene: TRBD1; V gene: TRBV19; CDR3 DNA: TGTGCCAGTAGTAAGGTCAGGGGGACGGGCAGCAATCAGCCCCAGCATTTT; CDR3 protein: CASSKVRGTGSNQPQHF
clone size: .; J gene: TRBJ1-2; D gene: .; V gene: TRBV9; CDR3 DNA: TGTGCCAGCAGCGTGGGGGCGGCGGCCGTTAACTATGGCTACACCTTC; CDR3 protein: CASSVGAAAVNYGYTF
clone size: once; J gene: TRBJ2-7; D gene: .; V gene: TRBV28; CDR3 DNA: TGTGCCAGCAGTTCCCCTGCGGGTGTCTACGAGCAGTACTTC; CDR3 protein: CASSSPAGVYEQYF
clone size: .; J gene: TRBJ2-3; D gene: TRBD2; V gene: TRBV29-1; CDR3 DNA: TGCAGCGTTGCCGGGACTAGCGGTTACACAGATACGCAGTATTTT; CDR3 protein: CSVAGTSGYTDTQYF
clone size: .; J gene: TRBJ2-1; D gene: TRBD2; V gene: TRBV2; CDR3 DNA: TGTGCCAGCAGAAAAAGCGGGAGGGTCGTCTACAATGAGCAGTTCTTC; CDR3 protein: CASRKSGRVVYNEQFF
clone size: .; J gene: TRBJ1-1; D gene: TRBD1; V gene: TRBV18; CDR3 DNA: TGTGCCAGCTCACCCGCCGGGACAGGGACGAACACTGAAGCTTTCTTT; CDR3 protein: CASSPAGTGTNTEAFF
clone size: .; J gene: TRBJ2-2; D gene: .; V gene: TRBV10-3; CDR3 DNA: TGTGCCATCAGTGGGACCCCTAGGAGCACCGGGGAGCTGTTTTTT; CDR3 protein: CAISGTPRSTGELFF
clone size: .; J gene: TRBJ2-1; D gene: .; V gene: TRBV28; CDR3 DNA: TGTGCCAGCAGCACTGGCTCCTACAATGAGCAGTTCTTC; CDR3 protein: CASSTGSYNEQFF
clone size: few; J gene: TRBJ1-1; D gene: .; V gene: TRBV7-2; CDR3 DNA: TGTGCCAGCAGCTTATTTTATGGCGAGAACACTGAAGCTTTCTTT; CDR3 protein: CASSLFYGENTEAFF
clone size: .; J gene: TRBJ1-1; D gene: TRBD1; V gene: TRBV30; CDR3 DNA: TGTGCCTGGAGTCCGGGTCCAGGGGGCGCAGGTGAAGCTTTCTTT; CDR3 protein: CAWSPGPGGAGEAFF
clone size: .; J gene: TRBJ1-5; D gene: TRBD1; V gene: TRBV28; CDR3 DNA: TGTGCCAGCAGCCGGTTTGGCGGGACAGGGGACAATCAGCCCCAGCATTTT; CDR3 protein: CASSRFGGTGDNQPQHF
clone size: .; J gene: TRBJ1-5; D gene: .; V gene: TRBV4-2; CDR3 DNA: TGTGCCAGCAGCCGAGAGGGCGGAATGAGCAATCAGCCCCAGCATTTT; CDR3 protein: CASSREGGMSNQPQHF
clone size: .; J gene: TRBJ2-1; D gene: TRBD1; V gene: TRBV19; CDR3 DNA: TGTGCCAGTAGTATAGAGAGTGGGGGGACAGGGGTCATTACGAGCCCCTACAATGAGCAGTTCTTC; CDR3 protein: CASSIESGGTGVITSPYNEQFF
clone size: few; J gene: TRBJ2-2; D gene: .; V gene: TRBV18; CDR3 DNA: TGTGCCAGCTCACTATCCCAAGTCGGGATCACCGGGGAGCTGTTTTTT; CDR3 protein: CASSLSQVGITGELFF
clone size: .; J gene: TRBJ2-2; D gene: TRBD1; V gene: TRBV19; CDR3 DNA: TGTGCCAGTAGTATTGGGGACAGAAACACCGGGGAGCTGTTTTTT; CDR3 protein: CASSIGDRNTGELFF
clone size: few; J gene: TRBJ1-1; D gene: .; V gene: TRBV5-6; CDR3 DNA: TGTGCCAGCAGCTTGGGATCGGGCCTGAACACTGAAGCTTTCTTT; CDR3 protein: CASSLGSGLNTEAFF
clone size: few; J gene: TRBJ2-4; D gene: .; V gene: TRBV5-4; CDR3 DNA: TGTGCCAGCAGCTTGGAATTCGACGTAGCCAAAAACATTCAGTACTTC; CDR3 protein: CASSLEFDVAKNIQYF
clone size: few; J gene: TRBJ2-3; D gene: TRBD1; V gene: TRBV19; CDR3 DNA: TGTGCCACCTCGGAGGACAGGGGAGCCGCAGATACGCAGTATTTT; CDR3 protein: CATSEDRGAADTQYF
clone size: .; J gene: TRBJ2-5; D gene: .; V gene: TRBV5-1; CDR3 DNA: TGCGCCAGCAGCTTGATGGGGACCTTCGACCAAGAGACCCAGTACTTC; CDR3 protein: CASSLMGTFDQETQYF
clone size: .; J gene: TRBJ2-7; D gene: .; V gene: TRBV7-2; CDR3 DNA: TGTGCCAGCAGCTCCTTCTCCTACGAGCAGTACTTC; CDR3 protein: CASSSFSYEQYF
clone size: .; J gene: TRBJ2-5; D gene: .; V gene: TRBV7-8; CDR3 DNA: TGTGCCAGCAGCTTAGGACGGGAGCGCCAAGAGACCCAGTACTTC; CDR3 protein: CASSLGRERQETQYF
clone size: .; J gene: TRBJ1-3; D gene: .; V gene: TRBV9; CDR3 DNA: TGTGCCAGCAGCTCACGACCGAGCTCTGGAAACACCATATATTTT; CDR3 protein: CASSSRPSSGNTIYF
clone size: few; J gene: TRBJ2-7; D gene: TRBD1; V gene: TRBV10-3; CDR3 DNA: TGTGCCATCAGGCAGACGACAGGGGGCTACGAGCAGTACTTC; CDR3 protein: CAIRQTTGGYEQYF
clone size: few; J gene: TRBJ1-3; D gene: .; V gene: TRBV29-1; CDR3 DNA: TGCAGCGTTGGGGGGGGCAACTCTGGAAACACCATATATTTT; CDR3 protein: CSVGGGNSGNTIYF
clone size: .; J gene: TRBJ2-2; D gene: .; V gene: TRBV6-6; CDR3 DNA: TGTGCCAGCCTTGACGCGGGGAAAAACACCGGGGAGCTGTTTTTT; CDR3 protein: CASLDAGKNTGELFF
clone size: few; J gene: TRBJ2-1; D gene: .; V gene: TRBV6-6; CDR3 DNA: TGTGCCACCATAACGGGGTACAATGAGCAGTTCTTC; CDR3 protein: CATITGYNEQFF
clone size: .; J gene: TRBJ1-4; D gene: .; V gene: TRBV5-4; CDR3 DNA: TGTGCCAGCAGCTTGGGACCGGGACGAAATGAAAAACTGTTTTTT; CDR3 protein: CASSLGPGRNEKLFF
clone size: .; J gene: TRBJ2-1; D gene: TRBD1; V gene: TRBV11-1; CDR3 DNA: TGTGCCAGCAGGATCGACAGGGGTGGGCAGTTCTTC; CDR3 protein: CASRIDRGGQFF
clone size: once; J gene: TRBJ2-7; D gene: .; V gene: TRBV5-1; CDR3 DNA: TGCGCCAGCAGACAGGGACGCTCTACTACGGGTGAGCAGTACTTC; CDR3 protein: CASRQGRSTTGEQYF
clone size: .; J gene: TRBJ2-5; D gene: .; V gene: TRBV18; CDR3 DNA: TGTGCCAGCTCAGTAAACCAAGAGACCCAGTACTTC; CDR3 protein: CASSVNQETQYF
clone size: medium-sized; J gene: TRBJ2-7; D gene: TRBD2; V gene: TRBV28; CDR3 DNA: TGTGCCAGCAGCAGCGGGAGCACTTACGAGCAGTACTTC; CDR3 protein: CASSSGSTYEQYF
clone size: .; J gene: TRBJ2-2; D gene: .; V gene: TRBV11-2; CDR3 DNA: TGTGCCAGCAGCTTAGTCGTTGCTAGGGGGAGGGAGCTGTTTTTT; CDR3 protein: CASSLVVARGRELFF
clone size: few; J gene: TRBJ1-6; D gene: .; V gene: TRBV5-1; CDR3 DNA: TGCGCCAGCAGCATTGGGGAGGGTAATTCACCCCTCCACTTT; CDR3 protein: CASSIGEGNSPLHF
clone size: .; J gene: TRBJ2-3; D gene: .; V gene: TRBV9; CDR3 DNA: TGTGCCAGCAGCGTGTTAGCGTTGGCAGATACGCAGTATTTT; CDR3 protein: CASSVLALADTQYF